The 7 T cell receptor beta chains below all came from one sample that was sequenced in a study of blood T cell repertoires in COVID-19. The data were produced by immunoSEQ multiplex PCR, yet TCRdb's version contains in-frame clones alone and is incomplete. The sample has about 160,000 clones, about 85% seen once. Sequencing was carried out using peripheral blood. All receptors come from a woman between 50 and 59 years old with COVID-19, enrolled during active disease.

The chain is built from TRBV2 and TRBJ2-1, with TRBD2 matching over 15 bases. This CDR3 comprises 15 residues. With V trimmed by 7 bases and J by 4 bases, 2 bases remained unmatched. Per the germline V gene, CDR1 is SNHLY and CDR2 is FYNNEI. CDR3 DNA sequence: TGTGCCAGCACCGGACTAGCGGGGGGGTACAATGAGCAGTTCTTC. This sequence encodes CASTGLAGGYNEQFF.

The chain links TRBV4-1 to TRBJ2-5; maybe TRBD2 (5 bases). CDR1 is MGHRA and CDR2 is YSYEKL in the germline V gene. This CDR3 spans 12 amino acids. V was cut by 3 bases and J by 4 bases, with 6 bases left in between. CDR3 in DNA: TGCGCCAGCAGCCATGAGGGAGAGACCCAGTACTTC. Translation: CASSHEGETQYF.

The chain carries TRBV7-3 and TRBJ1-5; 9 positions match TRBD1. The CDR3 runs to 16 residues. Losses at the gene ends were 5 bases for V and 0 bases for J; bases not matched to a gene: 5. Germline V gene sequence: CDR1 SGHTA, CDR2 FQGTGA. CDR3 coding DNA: TGTGCCAGCAGCCCACCGGGACAGGGTAGCAATCAGCCCCAGCATTTT. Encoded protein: CASSPPGQGSNQPQHF.

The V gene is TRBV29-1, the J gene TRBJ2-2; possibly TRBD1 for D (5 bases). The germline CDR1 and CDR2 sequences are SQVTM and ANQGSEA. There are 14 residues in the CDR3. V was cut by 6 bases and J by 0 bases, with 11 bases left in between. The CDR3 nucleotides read TGCAGCGTGTCTCGACAGACGAACACCGGGGAGCTGTTTTTT. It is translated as CSVSRQTNTGELFF.

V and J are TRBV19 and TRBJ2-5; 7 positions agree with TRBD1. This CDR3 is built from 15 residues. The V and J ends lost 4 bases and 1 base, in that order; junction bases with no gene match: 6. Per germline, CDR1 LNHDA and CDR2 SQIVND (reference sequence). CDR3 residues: CASSTRTGAQETQYF. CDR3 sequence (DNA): TGTGCCAGTAGTACCCGGACAGGAGCCCAAGAGACCCAGTACTTC.

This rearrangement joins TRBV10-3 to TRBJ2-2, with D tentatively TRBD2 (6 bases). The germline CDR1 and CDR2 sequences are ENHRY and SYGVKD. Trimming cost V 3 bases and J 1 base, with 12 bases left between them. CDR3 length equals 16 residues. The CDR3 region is CAISEGVGGNTGELFF. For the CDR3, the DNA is TGTGCCATCAGTGAAGGGGTCGGGGGGAACACCGGGGAGCTGTTTTTT.

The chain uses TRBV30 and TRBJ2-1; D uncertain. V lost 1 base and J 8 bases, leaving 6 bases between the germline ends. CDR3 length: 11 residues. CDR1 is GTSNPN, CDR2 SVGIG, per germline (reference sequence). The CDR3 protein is CAWSALDEQFF. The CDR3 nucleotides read TGTGCCTGGAGTGCCCTAGATGAGCAGTTCTTC.